This T cell receptor beta chain was documented in a study of T cells in localized non-small cell lung cancer. Profiling relied on immunoSEQ multiplex PCR, and the TCRdb table lists in-frame clones only, not all of them. The sample lists tens of thousands of clones; approximately 82% were seen once. Turning to this clone: What it binds is not known.

The CDR3 consists of 14 residues. The germline V gene has CDR1 KGHSH and CDR2 LQKENI. Unmatched junction bases numbered 7, after V lost 0 bases and J lost 11 bases. Overall study results and limits: For the top 100 tumor clones, a median around 61 also appeared in adjacent lung. Uninvolved adjacent lung showed peak T cell clonality, exceeding tumor. A raised T cell density in blood coincided with lengthier overall survival.

The starting material was peripheral blood, obtained before any cancer treatment. This chain joins TRBV18 and TRBJ2-3; 8 nucleotides agree with TRBD1. This TCR was recovered from a female donor over 55 with stage II squamous cell lung carcinoma. The CDR3 sequence: CASSPPVQGARQYF. DNA for the CDR3: TGTGCCAGCTCACCACCAGTCCAGGGGGCGAGGCAGTATTTT. Full variable domain (missing parts from reference TRBV18 and TRBJ2-3): NAGVMQNPRHLVRRRGQEARLRCSPMKGHSHVYWYRQLPEEGLKFMVYLQKENIIDESGMPKERFSAEFPKEGPSILRIQQVVRGDSAAYFCASSPPVQGARQYFGPGTRLTVL.